The 17 T cell receptor beta chains below all came from one sample that was sequenced in a study of blood T cell repertoires in COVID-19. Sequencing was performed with immunoSEQ multiplex PCR; in TCRdb, only in-frame clones are kept and a portion is missing. Among about 100,000 clones listed, about 92% were seen once. Sequencing used peripheral blood. The receptors here all came from a man aged 50-60 years with active COVID-19.

The chain couples TRBV9 to TRBJ1-5; D not certain. The V gene lost 0 bases and the J gene lost 1 base, with 5 bases spanning the gap. This CDR3 spans 14 amino acids. CDR1 and CDR2 (germline): SGDLS, YYNGEE. Here the CDR3 reads CASSVGESNQPQHF. CDR3 coding DNA: TGTGCCAGCAGCGTAGGGGAGAGCAATCAGCCCCAGCATTTT.

V and J are TRBV20-1 and TRBJ1-6; D might be TRBD1 (5 bases). The CDR3 covers 16 residues. Looked up from germline, CDR1 is DFQATT and CDR2 is SNEGSKA (reference sequence). With 3 bases removed from V and 9 bases from J, the gap between germline ends came to 21 bases. The CDR3 sequence: CSASAPGGVSVSPLHF. For the CDR3, the DNA is TGCAGTGCTAGTGCCCCCGGAGGGGTGTCAGTTTCACCCCTCCACTTT.

The chain recombines TRBV5-1 with TRBJ2-3, with a possible D match to TRBD2 (6 bases). The CDR3 sequence is 16 residues long. Germline V gene data show CDR1 as SGHRS and CDR2 as YFSETQ. Trimming stripped 4 bases from V and 0 bases from J, with 15 bases between. CDR3 in amino acids: CASSPRRGSSTDTQYF. The CDR3, as DNA: TGCGCCAGCAGCCCTCGGAGGGGCTCTAGCACAGATACGCAGTATTTT.

V usage is TRBV2 and J usage is TRBJ2-6; the D is unclear. Trimming removed 7 bases at V and 0 bases at J, with 7 bases between. The CDR3 has 14 residues. The germline V gene encodes CDR1 SNHLY and CDR2 FYNNEI. Here the CDR3 DNA reads TGTGCCAGCAAAGGAGACTCTGGGGCCAACGTCCTGACTTTC. It specifies CASKGDSGANVLTF.

The chain has TRBV27 and TRBJ2-7; 7 bases map to TRBD1. This CDR3 region has 13 residues. J was trimmed by 3 bases and V by 5 bases; bases with no gene match: 4. The germline V gene encodes CDR1 MNHEY and CDR2 SMNVEV (reference sequence). The CDR3 sequence is CASSPTGYYEQYF. CDR3 coding DNA: TGTGCCAGCAGTCCGACAGGGTACTACGAGCAGTACTTC.

The gene calls are TRBV3-1 (or the pseudogene TRBV3-2) and TRBJ2-3; TRBD2 aligns across 8 bases. Germline CDR1 LGHDT, CDR2 YNNKEL (reference sequence). V shed 4 bases and J 2 bases; nucleotides not matched to a gene: 11. CDR3 length: 17 residues. The CDR3: CASSPRLVAGPTDTQYF. CDR3 nucleotide sequence: TGTGCCAGCAGCCCAAGATTAGTAGCGGGGCCCACAGATACGCAGTATTTT.

This clone has just one count. The rearrangement uses TRBV29-1 and TRBJ1-3, with a weak D call TRBD1 (5 bases). This CDR3 has 16 residues. Germline V CDR1 and CDR2: SQVTM, ANQGSEA. With 2 bases removed from V and 0 bases from J, the gap between germline ends came to 14 bases. CDR3 sequence: CSVEYDSNSSGNTIYF. As DNA, the CDR3 is TGCAGCGTTGAATATGACAGTAACAGCTCTGGAAACACCATATATTTT.

The V and J genes are TRBV28 and TRBJ2-1; D uncertain. V was cut by 6 bases and J by 5 bases, with 5 bases left in between. CDR1 is MDHEN, CDR2 SYDVKM, per germline. The CDR3 loop spans 11 amino acids. The CDR3 coding sequence is TGTGCCAGCAGCCCTAACAATGAGCAGTTCTTC. Its protein product is CASSPNNEQFF.

The rearrangement uses TRBV12-3 or TRBV12-4 and TRBJ2-4, with a tentative D call TRBD1 (5 bases). Trimming removed 6 bases at V and 6 bases at J, with 9 bases between. The CDR3 has 12 amino acids. In nucleotides, the CDR3 is TGTGCCAGCAGCCAGGGTGGAAACATTCAGTACTTC. This sequence encodes CASSQGGNIQYF.

The J gene is TRBJ2-5, the V gene TRBV3-1 (or the pseudogene TRBV3-2); no firm D call. Germline lookup yields CDR1 LGHDT and CDR2 YNNKEL (reference sequence). This CDR3 comprises 14 residues. V was cut by 2 bases and J by 5 bases, with 12 bases left in between. The DNA for the CDR3 is TGTGCCAGCAGCCAATTAGTCTCTAGGGAGACCCAGTACTTC. It codes for CASSQLVSRETQYF.

This chain connects TRBV19 to TRBJ2-2; a possible D gene is TRBD1 (5 bases). The germline gives CDR1 LNHDA, CDR2 SQIVND (reference sequence). Trimming cost V 1 base and J 3 bases, with 9 bases left between them. The CDR3 consists of 15 residues. The CDR3 region has the DNA TGTGCCAGTAGTATAGCAGGGTCGGACACCGGGGAGCTGTTTTTT. Translated, it gives CASSIAGSDTGELFF.

The chain has TRBV6-2 or TRBV6-3 and TRBJ2-3; 9 bases are a match to TRBD1. The CDR3 runs to 21 residues. The junction had 20 bases not matched to a gene; V was cut back by 4 bases and J by 0 bases. Germline-derived CDR1 and CDR2 are MNHEY and SVGEGT. DNA for the CDR3: TGTGCCAGCAGTTCCCTTTACGCAGGCGTTACCGGGACAGGGAGCACAGATACGCAGTATTTT. It encodes CASSSLYAGVTGTGSTDTQYF.

This rearrangement joins TRBV4-2 to TRBJ2-7; 9 bases fit TRBD2. Trimming at V came to 0 bases and at J to 4 bases, leaving 10 bases not matched to a gene. Germline loops: CDR1 LGHNA, CDR2 YNFKEQ. The CDR3 consists of 17 residues. The CDR3: CASSQDGGVAGAYEQYF. In DNA form, the CDR3 reads TGTGCCAGCAGCCAAGATGGGGGAGTAGCGGGAGCGTACGAGCAGTACTTC.

The V and J genes are TRBV27 and TRBJ1-4, with a possible D match to TRBD1 (5 bases). Trimming cost V 7 bases and J 2 bases, with 11 bases left between them. Germline V gives CDR1 MNHEY, CDR2 SMNVEV (reference sequence). This CDR3 is 14 amino acids long. The CDR3 DNA is TGTGCCAGCAAAACAGGTGCCACTAATGAAAAACTGTTTTTT. Its translation: CASKTGATNEKLFF.

The CDR3 nucleotides are TGTGCCAGCAGTCTTACAGGGTCGGGCGACACTGAAGCTTTCTTT. Residues: CASSLTGSGDTEAFF. The chain combines TRBV3-1 (or the pseudogene TRBV3-2) with TRBJ1-1, with D perhaps matching TRBD1 (6 bases). Per germline, CDR1 LGHDT and CDR2 YNNKEL (reference sequence). The germline V and J ends were trimmed by 6 bases and 3 bases, with 17 bases remaining between them. The CDR3 totals 15 residues.

This rearrangement joins TRBV7-2 to TRBJ2-1; 7 bases line up with TRBD2. CDR3 length equals 16 residues. Trimming removed 5 bases from V and 4 bases from J; junction bases left unmatched: 11. The germline V gene has CDR1 SGHTA and CDR2 FQGNSA. Here the CDR3 reads CASSPKTSMVYNEQFF. The DNA of the CDR3 is TGTGCCAGCAGCCCAAAGACTAGCATGGTGTACAATGAGCAGTTCTTC. The full variable domain, in which reference TRBV7-2 and TRBJ2-1 provide the parts outside the CDR3, is GAGVSQSPSNKVTEKGKDVELRCDPISGHTALYWYRQSLGQGLEFLIYFQGNSAPDKSGLPSDRFSAERTGGSVSTLTIQRTQQEDSAVYLCASSPKTSMVYNEQFFGPGTRLTVL.

The chain employs TRBV6-5 and TRBJ2-4, with 8 bases matching TRBD1. Germline V gives CDR1 MNHEY, CDR2 SVGAGI. This CDR3 contains 13 residues. J was trimmed by 9 bases and V by 3 bases; bases with no gene match: 4. CDR3 nucleotide sequence: TGTGCCAGCAGTTATACAGGGGGAGGCATTCAGTACTTC. It translates to CASSYTGGGIQYF.